Presented here are 25 T cell receptor beta chains from one specimen sequenced in a study of response to subunit inactivated influenza vaccine. TCRdb processed the RT-PCR reads anew with MiXCR; each CDR3 protein has one entry. The top ten clones hold 11% of a sample with 630,000 or so distinct CDR3 sequences, 15% to 17% of them seen once. Sequencing used PBMCs from blood, obtained less than 13 days after vaccination. The origin of the receptors is a man in his fifties or sixties who received an inactivated influenza vaccine.

The chain links TRBV19 to TRBJ2-4; 7 bases map to TRBD1. The CDR3 consists of 13 residues. V dropped 5 bases and J dropped 6; count of bases not matched to a gene: 4. Germline CDR1 reads LNHDA; CDR2 reads SQIVND (reference sequence). The CDR3 is CASSRDSTNIQYF. For the CDR3, the DNA is TGTGCCAGTAGTCGGGACAGTACAAACATTCAGTACTTC. Supplemented by reference TRBV19 and TRBJ2-4, the full variable domain reads DGGITQSPKYLFRKEGQNVTLSCEQNLNHDAMYWYRQDPGQGLRLIYYSQIVNDFQKGDIAEGYSVSREKKESFPLTVTSAQKNPTAFYLCASSRDSTNIQYFGAGTRLSVL.

At least ten counts were recorded for this clonotype. This rearrangement joins TRBV5-1 to TRBJ1-1; 12 nucleotides align to TRBD1. The CDR3 is made up of 15 amino acids. CDR1 is SGHRS, CDR2 YFSETQ, per germline. J was trimmed by 2 bases and V by 4 bases; bases with no gene match: 3. The CDR3 DNA reads as TGCGCCAGCAGCCGGGGACAGGGGGCTAACACTGAAGCTTTCTTT. Encoded protein: CASSRGQGANTEAFF. Using reference TRBV5-1 and TRBJ1-1 for the parts outside the CDR3, the full variable domain is KAGVTQTPRYLIKTRGQQVTLSCSPISGHRSVSWYQQTPGQGLQFLFEYFSETQRNKGNFPGRFSGRQFSNSRSEMNVSTLELGDSALYLCASSRGQGANTEAFFGQGTRLTVV.

This clonotype was seen a few times. The chain has TRBV7-7 and TRBJ2-2, with D maybe TRBD2 (5 bases). The CDR3 consists of 15 residues. CDR1 and CDR2 (germline): SSHAT, FNYEAQ (reference sequence). V lost 5 bases, J lost 4 bases, and 14 bases lay in between. CDR3 DNA: TGTGCCAGCAGCCCACTGGGGAGAGGCACCGGGGAGCTGTTTTTT. The encoded protein is CASSPLGRGTGELFF.

This rearrangement joins TRBV20-1 to TRBJ2-3; D remains ambiguous. Germline lookup yields CDR1 DFQATT and CDR2 SNEGSKA (reference sequence). V was pared by 5 bases and J by 1 base, with 10 bases between. CDR3 length: 13 residues. This CDR3 is CSARRFGTDTQYF. Written as DNA, the CDR3 is TGCAGTGCTCGCCGGTTTGGCACAGATACGCAGTATTTT.

CDR3 sequence: CSVELHSGKVDTEAFF. DNA of the CDR3: TGCAGCGTTGAGTTGCATTCAGGGAAAGTGGACACTGAAGCTTTCTTT. V usage is TRBV29-1 and J usage is TRBJ1-1, with D possibly being TRBD1 (5 bases). Germline lookup yields CDR1 SQVTM and CDR2 ANQGSEA. CDR3 size: 16 residues. The V end was cut by 3 bases, the J end by 3 bases, with 20 bases between.

This clonotype was observed a handful of times. V gene TRBV18 combines with J gene TRBJ2-3; TRBD2 matches 7 bases. V lost 2 bases, J lost 2 bases, and 4 bases stayed unmatched. This CDR3 is built from 15 residues. From germline, CDR1 is KGHSH and CDR2 LQKENI. The CDR3 DNA reads TGTGCCAGCTCACCAACGGGGGGTATCACAGATACGCAGTATTTT. Its translation: CASSPTGGITDTQYF.

The J gene is TRBJ1-5, the V gene TRBV29-1, with D possibly TRBD1 on 5 matching bases. V was clipped by 6 bases and J by 3 bases, with 12 bases between them. Germline lookup yields CDR1 SQVTM and CDR2 ANQGSEA. The length of the CDR3 is 13 residues. CDR3 loop: CSVGSGLNQPQHF. As DNA, the CDR3 is TGCAGCGTGGGCTCAGGGCTCAATCAGCCCCAGCATTTT.

The chain has TRBV29-1 and TRBJ2-7, with no clear D. Trimming shortened V by 4 bases and J by 2 bases, and 12 bases separated the two germline ends. The CDR3 spans 13 residues. Germline CDR1 is SQVTM and CDR2 is ANQGSEA. CDR3 loop: CSVGGRATYEQYF. CDR3 bases: TGCAGCGTTGGAGGTAGGGCCACCTACGAGCAGTACTTC.

The rearrangement uses TRBV20-1 and TRBJ2-5; D might be TRBD2 (6 bases). The CDR3 runs 12 residues. CDR1 is DFQATT and CDR2 is SNEGSKA in the germline V gene (reference sequence). V gave up 4 bases and J gave up 7 bases, with 13 bases separating them. The CDR3 DNA reads as TGCAGTGCTAATAGCGGCGATGGGACCCAGTACTTC. This gives the protein CSANSGDGTQYF.

This clonotype was seen ten or more times. The genes are TRBV12-3 or TRBV12-4 and TRBJ2-7; 9 bases line up with TRBD1. The V gene end was trimmed by 8 bases and the J gene end by 4 bases; junction bases not matched to a gene: 3. This CDR3 has 12 residues. The CDR3 DNA reads TGTGCCAGCGGGACAGGGTGGTACGAGCAGTACTTC. The encoded protein is CASGTGWYEQYF.

The gene calls are TRBV9 and TRBJ2-1; D uncertain. The V end lost 0 bases, the J end lost 5 bases, and 9 bases lay between the germline ends. This CDR3 region has 14 residues. Per the germline V gene, CDR1 is SGDLS and CDR2 is YYNGEE. Written as DNA, the CDR3 is TGTGCCAGCAGCGTAGCGTCAGAGAACAATGAGCAGTTCTTC. Its protein product is CASSVASENNEQFF.

The chain uses TRBV29-1 and TRBJ2-1; D may match TRBD1 or TRBD2 (5 bases each). Germline CDR1 and CDR2: SQVTM and ANQGSEA. Trimming took off 4 bases at V and 2 bases at J, with 12 bases between the two ends. The CDR3 is made up of 14 amino acids. CDR3 coding DNA: TGCAGCGTTGGCCGGGACCACACCTACAATGAGCAGTTCTTC. This codes for CSVGRDHTYNEQFF.

The table lists this clonotype with a few counts. The chain employs TRBV7-2 and TRBJ1-3, with D maybe TRBD1 (5 bases). CDR1 is SGHTA and CDR2 is FQGNSA in the germline V gene. The V end lost 2 bases, the J end lost 0 bases, and 11 bases lay between the germline ends. The CDR3 covers 16 residues. DNA of the CDR3: TGTGCCAGCAGCTTACCAAACCAGGGCTCTGGAAACACCATATATTTT. This gives the protein CASSLPNQGSGNTIYF.

This clonotype was observed a handful of times. This chain links TRBV6-2 or TRBV6-3 with TRBJ2-7, with 9 bases identical to TRBD1. CDR1 is MNHEY and CDR2 is SVGEGT in the germline V gene. This CDR3 has 16 amino acids. The J segment lost 3 bases and the V segment lost 0 bases, leaving 6 bases of the junction unmatched. Here the CDR3 DNA reads TGTGCCAGCAGTTACTCGAGGGGACAGGGTCTCTACGAGCAGTACTTC. Protein product: CASSYSRGQGLYEQYF.

The gene calls are TRBV11-2 and TRBJ2-1; 7 positions match TRBD1. CDR3 size: 16 residues. Germline assignment: CDR1 SGHAT and CDR2 FQNNGV. After removal of 1 base from V and 7 bases from J, the junction contained 10 bases not matched to a gene. The CDR3 reads CASSLVSVRQGNEQFF. CDR3 bases: TGTGCCAGCAGCTTAGTATCGGTTCGACAGGGAAATGAGCAGTTCTTC.

This chain uses TRBV7-9 with TRBJ1-6; D not certain. The CDR3 is 15 residues long. Trimming shortened V by 6 bases and J by 2 bases, and 11 bases separated the two germline ends. Germline V gene data show CDR1 as SEHNR and CDR2 as FQNEAQ (reference sequence). The CDR3 region is CASSGGRTYNSPLHF. The CDR3 DNA reads as TGTGCCAGCAGTGGAGGACGGACCTATAATTCACCCCTCCACTTT.

The chain joins TRBV7-8 to TRBJ1-1; D possibly corresponds to TRBD1 (6 bases). V was trimmed by 5 bases and J by 5 bases, leaving 12 bases between them. Per the germline V gene, CDR1 is SGHVS and CDR2 is FQNEAQ. This CDR3 has 13 amino acids. This CDR3 reads CASSEQGGTEAFF. The CDR3 DNA is TGTGCCAGCAGCGAACAGGGAGGAACTGAAGCTTTCTTT.

The V and J genes are TRBV27 and TRBJ1-1; TRBD1 is a possible D gene (5 bases). With 5 bases removed from V and 4 bases from J, the gap between germline ends came to 17 bases. The CDR3 consists of 15 residues. Germline V gene data show CDR1 as MNHEY and CDR2 as SMNVEV (reference sequence). CDR3 protein: CASSPPGGVGTEAFF. The CDR3 coding sequence is TGTGCCAGCAGTCCCCCTGGAGGGGTCGGCACTGAAGCTTTCTTT.

Ten or more counts support this clonotype. The chain links TRBV5-5 to TRBJ1-6; a weak D match, TRBD1 (6 bases). This CDR3 spans 14 amino acids. Trimming took off 0 bases at V and 6 bases at J, with 7 bases between the two ends. Germline V gene lookup returns CDR1 SGHKS and CDR2 YYEKEE (reference sequence). CDR3: CASSLGQVNSPLHF. The CDR3, as DNA: TGTGCCAGCAGCTTGGGACAGGTTAATTCACCCCTCCACTTT.

This chain links TRBV4-3 with TRBJ2-3; D might be TRBD2 (6 bases). CDR1 LGHNA and CDR2 YSLEER come from the germline V gene. Trimming took off 0 bases at V and 3 bases at J, with 16 bases between the two ends. The CDR3 contains 17 residues. CDR3 DNA: TGCGCCAGCAGCCAAGAGCAGGTCCGGGGGTGGACAGATACGCAGTATTTT. Protein sequence: CASSQEQVRGWTDTQYF.

This clonotype was seen more than once but under ten times. This chain uses TRBV2 with TRBJ2-5; D unresolved. Germline V gene sequence: CDR1 SNHLY, CDR2 FYNNEI. V was cut by 2 bases and J by 1 base, with 11 bases left in between. There are 15 residues in the CDR3. CDR3 sequence (DNA): TGTGCCAGCAGTGAATCTAGGGCGTCCCAAGAGACCCAGTACTTC. Translating gives CASSESRASQETQYF. Complete variable domain (other parts from reference TRBV2 and TRBJ2-5): EPEVTQTPSHQVTQMGQEVILRCVPISNHLYFYWYRQILGQKVEFLVSFYNNEISEKSEIFDDQFSVERPDGSNFTLKIRSTKLEDSAMYFCASSESRASQETQYFGPGTRLLVL.

There are a few counts of this clonotype. This chain links TRBV2 with TRBJ2-5, with D possibly being TRBD1 (6 bases). CDR1 SNHLY and CDR2 FYNNEI come from the germline V gene. The CDR3 consists of 13 residues. V lost 7 bases and J 5 bases, leaving 14 bases between the germline ends. CDR3 in amino acids: CASIGTGRETQYF. CDR3 coding DNA: TGTGCCAGCATAGGAACAGGGCGGGAGACCCAGTACTTC.

This clonotype was found a few times. The V call is TRBV6-1, the J call TRBJ2-3; TRBD2 agrees at 11 bases. The CDR3 sequence is 15 residues long. Trimming removed 4 bases from V and 3 bases from J; junction bases left unmatched: 3. Germline assignment: CDR1 MNHNS and CDR2 SASEGT. As DNA, the CDR3 is TGTGCCAGCAGTGTTCGACTAGCGGGGACAGATACGCAGTATTTT. It is translated as CASSVRLAGTDTQYF.

In its sample, this clonotype was seen many times. The chain uses TRBV10-3 and TRBJ1-2, with TRBD1 matching over 9 bases. The CDR3 runs 13 residues. Germline CDR1 and CDR2: ENHRY and SYGVKD. The junction had 6 bases not matched to a gene; V was cut back by 9 bases and J by 4 bases. The CDR3 region has the DNA TGTGCCATAACAGGGGGCGCGGGCTATGGCTACACCTTC. Translating gives CAITGGAGYGYTF.

This clonotype appeared many times. The junction shows a germline mismatch at one end, possibly a read error. CDR3 DNA: TGTGCTAGCAGCTTGGGACTAGCCACGTACCAAGAGACCCAGTACTTC. Translated: CASSLGLATYQETQYF. This chain uses TRBV7-7 with TRBJ2-5, with 9 bases lining up with TRBD2. The germline CDR1 and CDR2 sequences are SSHAT and FNYEAQ (reference sequence). This CDR3 has 16 amino acids.